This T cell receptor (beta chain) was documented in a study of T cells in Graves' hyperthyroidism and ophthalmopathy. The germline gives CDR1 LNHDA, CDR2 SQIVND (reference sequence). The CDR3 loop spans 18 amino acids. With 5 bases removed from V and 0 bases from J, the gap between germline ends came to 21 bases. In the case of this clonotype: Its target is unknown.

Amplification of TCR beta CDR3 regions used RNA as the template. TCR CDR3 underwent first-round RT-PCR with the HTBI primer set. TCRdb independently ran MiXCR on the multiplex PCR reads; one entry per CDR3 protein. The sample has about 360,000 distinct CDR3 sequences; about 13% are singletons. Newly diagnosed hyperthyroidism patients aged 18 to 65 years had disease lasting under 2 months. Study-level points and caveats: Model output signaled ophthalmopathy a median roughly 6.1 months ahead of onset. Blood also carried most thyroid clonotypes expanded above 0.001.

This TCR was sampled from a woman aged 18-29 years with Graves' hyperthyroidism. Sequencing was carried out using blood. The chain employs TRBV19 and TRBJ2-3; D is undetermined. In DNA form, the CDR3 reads TGTGCCAGTAGTGCTCAACTAAGCCCTACACCTAGCACAGATACGCAGTATTTT. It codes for CASSAQLSPTPSTDTQYF.